The sequence of this T cell receptor (beta chain) was determined in a study of CXCR3-negative and CXCR3-positive naive CD8 T cells. This CDR3 spans 15 amino acids. Germline assignment: CDR1 DFQATT and CDR2 SNEGSKA (reference sequence). Sorting was done in triplicate for each CD8+ T cell subset (roughly 320,000 cells each). Definition of naive CD8+ T cells rested on a CD45RO-CCR7+CD27+CD95- profile. Note on this clonotype: Its antigen remains unidentified.

General observations from the study: Both naive subsets showed comparably high diversity, and memory CD8+ cells showed much lower diversity.

All TRB cDNA libraries came from 5' RACE performed with UMI labels. TCRdb reprocessed the 5' RACE reads, keeping one entry per CDR3 protein, no DNA. The sample's table shows roughly 89,000 distinct CDR3 sequences. This receptor was identified in a human donor in good health. Some clones in this sample may be carry-over from other donors' samples. What was sequenced was naive CXCR3- CD8+ T cells from blood. The subset here: CD45RO-CCR7+CD27+CD95- naive CD8+ T cells lacking CXCR3 (TNR3-). The chain has TRBV20-1 and TRBJ1-5. The CDR3 sequence: CSARVRGGLNQPQHF.